This TCR beta chain came from a study of blood T cell repertoires in COVID-19. Profiled with immunoSEQ multiplex PCR; TCRdb holds only in-frame clones, not every one. The profile shows around 30,000 clones, roughly 91% of them singletons. This receptor was taken from a man between 65 and 85 years old with active COVID-19. The sample was peripheral blood.

CDR3 amino acids: CASREALWNTEAFF. CDR3 sequence (DNA): TGTGCCAGCAGGGAGGCACTGTGGAACACTGAAGCTTTCTTT. The chain employs TRBV2 and TRBJ1-1; D remains ambiguous. V lost 6 bases, J lost 1 base, and 12 bases lay in between. There are 14 residues in the CDR3. Germline V lookup: CDR1 SNHLY, CDR2 FYNNEI. The full variable domain, its missing parts supplied by reference TRBV2 and TRBJ1-1, is EPEVTQTPSHQVTQMGQEVILRCVPISNHLYFYWYRQILGQKVEFLVSFYNNEISEKSEIFDDQFSVERPDGSNFTLKIRSTKLEDSAMYFCASREALWNTEAFFGQGTRLTVV.